The entry below describes one T cell receptor beta chain. Its antigen is still unknown. V was pared by 9 bases and J by 8 bases, with 21 bases between. CDR3 length equals 14 residues. Per the germline V gene, CDR1 is KGHDR and CDR2 is SFDVKD. TCRdb's copy holds only in-frame clones and misses some; the assay was immunoSEQ multiplex PCR. The table includes fewer than 150,000 clones, approximately 84% detected once. This entry comes from a study of T cell responses to AZD1222 COVID-19 vaccine. Study background: Pooled in the analysis were second doses at about 4 or about 12 weeks. Study-wide points: Clonal diversity was possibly underestimated, and white British individuals and females predominated among donors.

This receptor was taken from an adult in good health. The chain combines TRBV24-1 with TRBJ1-2; TRBD1 might be the D (6 bases). The material was peripheral blood, obtained on day 0 of AZD1222 vaccination. Here the CDR3 DNA reads TGTGCCACCTCGGCTGGACAGTGGGACGGAGGCTACACCTTC. It codes for CATSAGQWDGGYTF.